The clone carrying this T cell receptor beta chain was recorded once. Antigen: not known. The data were taken from a study of T cell repertoires in cytomegalovirus infection. Study in general: Selected CMV epitopes included recently identified HLA-C-restricted ones as well as well-studied HLA-B-restricted ones. Public TCR beta signature analysis indicated the presence of both CMV infection and matching HLA type.

Study-level results: In two of eight donors, the top clonotype was HLA-C-restricted CMV-specific. Carriers of CMV plus the relevant HLA were identified by cumulative public TCR beta family frequency.

With 3 bases removed from V and 1 base from J, the gap between germline ends came to 8 bases. The length of the CDR3 is 13 residues. Germline CDR1 reads DFQATT; CDR2 reads SNEGSKA (reference sequence). TCRdb processed the reads anew with MiXCR; each CDR3 protein has one entry. The repertoire holds about 130,000 distinct CDR3 sequences, around 30% seen once, with 58% in the top ten. The sample consisted of CD8+ T cells from cultured PBMCs, taken from culture after CMV antigen stimulation. The J gene is TRBJ2-3, the V gene TRBV20-1; D unresolved. The sequence derives from a human donor in good health (CMV status not recorded). Some clones in this sample may be carry-over from other donors' samples. The CDR3 sequence: CSARLQGTDTQYF. The CDR3 DNA reads TGCAGTGCTAGGTTGCAGGGCACAGATACGCAGTATTTT.